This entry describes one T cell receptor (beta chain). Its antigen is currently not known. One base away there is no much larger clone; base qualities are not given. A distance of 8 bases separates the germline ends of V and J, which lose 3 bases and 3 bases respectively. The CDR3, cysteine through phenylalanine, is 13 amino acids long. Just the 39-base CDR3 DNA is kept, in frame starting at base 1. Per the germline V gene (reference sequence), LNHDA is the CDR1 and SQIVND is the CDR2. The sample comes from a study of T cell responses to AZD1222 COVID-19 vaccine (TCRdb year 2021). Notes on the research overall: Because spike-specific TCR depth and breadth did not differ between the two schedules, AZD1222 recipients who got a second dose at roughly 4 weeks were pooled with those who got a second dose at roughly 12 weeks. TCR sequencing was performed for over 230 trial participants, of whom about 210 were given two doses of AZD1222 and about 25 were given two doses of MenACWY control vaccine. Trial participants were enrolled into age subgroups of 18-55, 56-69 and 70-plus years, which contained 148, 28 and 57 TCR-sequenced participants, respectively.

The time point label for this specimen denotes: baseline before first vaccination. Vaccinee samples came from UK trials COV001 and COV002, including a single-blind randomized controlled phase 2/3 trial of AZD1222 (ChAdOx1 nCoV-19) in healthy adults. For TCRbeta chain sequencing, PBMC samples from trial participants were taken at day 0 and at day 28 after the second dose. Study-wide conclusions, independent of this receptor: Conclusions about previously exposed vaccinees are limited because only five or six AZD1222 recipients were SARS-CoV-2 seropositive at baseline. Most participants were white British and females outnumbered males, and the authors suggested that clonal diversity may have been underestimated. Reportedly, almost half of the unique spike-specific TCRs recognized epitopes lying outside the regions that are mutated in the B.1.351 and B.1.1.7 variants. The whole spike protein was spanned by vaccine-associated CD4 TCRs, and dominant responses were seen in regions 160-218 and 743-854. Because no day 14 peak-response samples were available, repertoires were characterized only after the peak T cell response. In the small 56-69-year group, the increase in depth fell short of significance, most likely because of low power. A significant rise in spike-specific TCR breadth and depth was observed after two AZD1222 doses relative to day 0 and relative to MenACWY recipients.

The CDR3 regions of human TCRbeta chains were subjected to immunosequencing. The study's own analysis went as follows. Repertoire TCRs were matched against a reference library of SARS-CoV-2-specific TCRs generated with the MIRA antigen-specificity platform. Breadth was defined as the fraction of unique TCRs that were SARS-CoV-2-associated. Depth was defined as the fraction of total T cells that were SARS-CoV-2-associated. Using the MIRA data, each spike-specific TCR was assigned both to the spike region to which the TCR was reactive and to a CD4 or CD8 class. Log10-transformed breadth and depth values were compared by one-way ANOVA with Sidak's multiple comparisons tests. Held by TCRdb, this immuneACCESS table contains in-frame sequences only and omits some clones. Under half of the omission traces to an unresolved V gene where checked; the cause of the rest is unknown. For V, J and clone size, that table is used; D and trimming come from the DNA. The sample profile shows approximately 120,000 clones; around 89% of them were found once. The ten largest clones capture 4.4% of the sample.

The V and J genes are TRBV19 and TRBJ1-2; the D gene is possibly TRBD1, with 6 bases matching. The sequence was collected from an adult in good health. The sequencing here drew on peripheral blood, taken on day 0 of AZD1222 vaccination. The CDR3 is CASSIEGDYGYTF. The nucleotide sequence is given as TGTGCCAGTAGTATTGAGGGGGACTATGGCTACACCTTC.